This entry lists 3 T cell receptor beta chains sequenced from one sample in a study of blood T cell repertoires in COVID-19 (TCRdb year 2020). Receptor amplification or capture employed the immunoSEQ multiplex PCR assay. This immuneACCESS table, as held by TCRdb, lists in-frame sequences with V and J called but not all clones. Of the missing ones, under half trace to an unresolved V gene in checked studies; the others have no known cause. For this sample there are roughly 290,000 clones; approximately 85% appear just once. Roughly 0.87% of the sample belongs to the ten largest clones. Sequenced material: peripheral blood. All receptors derive from a human donor with COVID-19, enrolled during active disease. The donor label of this sample is uncertain.

The chain combines TRBV6-6 with TRBJ1-1; D gene uncertain. Trimming took 7 bases from V and 0 from J, leaving 9 bases between them. The CDR3 has 13 residues. Germline V gene data show CDR1 as MNHNY and CDR2 as SVGAGI (reference sequence). The CDR3 sequence is CASNLEVNTEAFF. In nucleotides, the CDR3 is TGTGCCAGCAATCTAGAGGTGAACACTGAAGCTTTCTTT.

CDR3 coding DNA: TGCGCCAGCAGCCTTGGGGGCTCCGAAAACATTCAGTACTTC. It translates to CASSLGGSENIQYF. The rearrangement joins TRBV5-1 to TRBJ2-4, with TRBD1 as a possible D gene (6 bases). The ends were cut back, 4 bases at V and 5 bases at J, with 13 bases in the middle. The germline V gene has CDR1 SGHRS and CDR2 YFSETQ. The CDR3 loop spans 14 amino acids.

This chain links TRBV11-2 with TRBJ1-2; 7 nucleotides agree with TRBD1. V trimming: 3 bases; J trimming: 5 bases; junction bases outside the gene matches: 3. From germline, CDR1 is SGHAT and CDR2 FQNNGV. This CDR3 region has 13 residues. The CDR3 nucleotides read TGTGCCAGCAGCTTGGGGACAGCTTATGGCTACACCTTC. It specifies CASSLGTAYGYTF.